One sample yielded the 10 T cell receptor beta chains listed below, sequenced in a study of blood T cell repertoires in COVID-19. The repertoire was sequenced with immunoSEQ multiplex PCR; TCRdb's copy has only in-frame clones and lacks some. Among fewer than 250,000 clones listed, 80% were seen once. Sequenced input: peripheral blood. The receptors originated from a man between 60 and 75 years old with acute or convalescent COVID-19.

The rearrangement uses TRBV27 and TRBJ1-4, with 7 bases aligning to TRBD1. V lost 3 bases to trimming and J lost 3 bases; unmatched junction nucleotides: 4. CDR1 is MNHEY and CDR2 is SMNVEV in the germline V gene (reference sequence). This CDR3 has 15 residues. DNA of the CDR3: TGTGCCAGCAGTTTGGGGACAGTGGCTAATGAAAAACTGTTTTTT. Translation gives CASSLGTVANEKLFF.

J is TRBJ2-5 and V is TRBV24-1; D call uncertain. The CDR3 runs 13 residues. Germline CDR1 is KGHDR and CDR2 is SFDVKD. Trimming removed 0 bases at V and 5 bases at J, with 6 bases between. As DNA, the CDR3 is TGTGCCACCAGTGATTTGTTCAATGAGACCCAGTACTTC. This encodes CATSDLFNETQYF.

This chain connects TRBV5-4 to TRBJ2-1; 8 nucleotides line up with TRBD2. The CDR3 has 14 residues. Per germline, CDR1 SGHNT and CDR2 YYREEE (reference sequence). V lost 4 bases to trimming and J lost 4 bases; unmatched junction nucleotides: 4. The CDR3 nucleotides read TGTGCCAGCAGCGGGAGCGGGGGTTACAATGAGCAGTTCTTC. Translation: CASSGSGGYNEQFF.

The chain has TRBV2 and TRBJ1-1; 7 bases match TRBD1. CDR3 length: 14 amino acids. Germline loops: CDR1 SNHLY, CDR2 FYNNEI. The V and J ends lost 6 bases and 0 bases, in that order; junction bases with no gene match: 4. The DNA for the CDR3 is TGTGCCAGCAGGGACAGGCTGGTGAACACTGAAGCTTTCTTT. It codes for CASRDRLVNTEAFF.

This rearrangement joins TRBV6-5 to TRBJ2-7; TRBD2 is a possible D gene (6 bases). V lost 4 bases, J lost 3 bases, and 16 bases lay in between. The CDR3 contains 15 residues. Germline V gene data show CDR1 as MNHEY and CDR2 as SVGAGI. This CDR3 reads CASSLSGTGNYEQYF. DNA of the CDR3: TGTGCCAGCAGTTTATCCGGGACTGGCAACTACGAGCAGTACTTC.

The chain carries TRBV24-1 and TRBJ2-5, with TRBD2 as a possible D gene (6 bases). The CDR3 is made up of 16 amino acids. The germline V and J ends were trimmed by 1 base and 0 bases, with 11 bases remaining between them. CDR1 is KGHDR and CDR2 is SFDVKD in the germline V gene. The CDR3 DNA is TGTGCCACCAGTGATTTTAGTGCGGGGAACCAAGAGACCCAGTACTTC. Translating it yields CATSDFSAGNQETQYF.

The chain couples TRBV21-1 to TRBJ2-1; the tabulated D call, TRBD2, remains unverified against the DNA. TRBV21-1 is given as a pseudogene. CDR3 length: 20 residues. The CDR3 DNA reads TGTGCCAGCAGCAAAGTTAACAGACCAGGTCGGCGGGATGGTTGTAATGAGCAGTTCTTC. Its protein product is CASSKVNRPGRRDGCNEQFF.

The rearrangement uses TRBV19 and TRBJ1-5; D is unresolved. The CDR3 consists of 14 residues. From germline, CDR1 is LNHDA and CDR2 SQIVND (reference sequence). With 3 bases removed from V and 3 bases from J, the gap between germline ends came to 9 bases. The CDR3 here is CASSISRSNQPQHF. CDR3 coding DNA: TGTGCCAGTAGTATCTCACGGTCCAATCAGCCCCAGCATTTT.

The V call is TRBV5-1, the J call TRBJ1-6, with 7 bases aligning to TRBD1. Germline lookup yields CDR1 SGHRS and CDR2 YFSETQ. The CDR3 spans 16 residues. V lost 0 bases to trimming and J lost 9 bases; unmatched junction nucleotides: 9. This CDR3 is CASSLAGQGDGSPLHF. The CDR3 bases are TGCGCCAGCAGCTTGGCCGGGCAGGGGGACGGTTCACCCCTCCACTTT.

The chain combines TRBV7-9 with TRBJ2-7, with 10 bases fitting TRBD2. CDR3 length: 14 amino acids. CDR1 is SEHNR and CDR2 is FQNEAQ in the germline V gene (reference sequence). With 5 bases clipped from V and 4 bases from J, the junction kept 5 bases outside the gene matches. The CDR3 DNA is TGTGCCAGCAGCCCCCGGACTAGCGGTTACGAGCAGTACTTC. Its translation is CASSPRTSGYEQYF.